Following are 10 T cell receptor beta chains from one sample sequenced in a study of lymphopenia after photon versus proton radiotherapy. The table came from immunoSEQ multiplex PCR; TCRdb's copy has only in-frame clones and leaves some out. The table lists around 26,000 clones, over 80% of them singletons, with 21% in the top ten. Sequenced material: peripheral blood, taken from a patient treated with proton-based radiotherapy. These receptors all come from a woman between 65 and 79 years old with pancreatic cancer.

V and J are TRBV6-5 and TRBJ2-7, with D perhaps matching TRBD1 or TRBD2 (7 bases each). The germline V gene encodes CDR1 MNHEY and CDR2 SVGAGI. Trimming took off 4 bases at V and 4 bases at J, with 20 bases between the two ends. The CDR3 loop spans 16 amino acids. The chain's CDR3 is CASSSKRDSYTYEQYF. The DNA for the CDR3 is TGTGCCAGCAGTTCAAAGCGGGACAGTTATACTTACGAGCAGTACTTC.

The genes are TRBV6-6 and TRBJ2-5; perhaps TRBD2 as D (7 bases). The germline V gene encodes CDR1 MNHNY and CDR2 SVGAGI (reference sequence). The CDR3 is made up of 13 amino acids. Trimming took 2 bases from V and 4 from J, leaving 8 bases between them. CDR3 sequence: CASSYGGAETQYF. Written as DNA, the CDR3 is TGTGCCAGCAGTTACGGGGGGGCAGAGACCCAGTACTTC.

The chain joins TRBV6-1 to TRBJ2-1; D gene ambiguous. The germline gives CDR1 MNHNS, CDR2 SASEGT. The CDR3 has 14 residues. The V gene lost 6 bases and the J gene lost 6 bases, with 15 bases spanning the gap. CDR3: CASSQQTLGNEQFF. The DNA for the CDR3 is TGTGCCAGCAGCCAGCAGACACTTGGCAATGAGCAGTTCTTC.

The gene calls are TRBV5-4 and TRBJ2-7; D perhaps matches TRBD2 (5 bases). The germline V and J ends were trimmed by 4 bases and 4 bases, with 9 bases remaining between them. Germline-derived CDR1 and CDR2 are SGHNT and YYREEE (reference sequence). The CDR3 has 12 residues. In DNA, the CDR3 is TGTGCCAGCAGCCAAGGAGGATACGAGCAGTACTTC. Its protein product is CASSQGGYEQYF.

The genes are TRBV9 and TRBJ2-6, with TRBD1 as a possible D gene (5 bases). With 0 bases removed from V and 4 bases from J, the gap between germline ends came to 8 bases. The CDR3 consists of 15 residues. The germline gives CDR1 SGDLS, CDR2 YYNGEE. As DNA, the CDR3 is TGTGCCAGCAGCGTAGGGGGCTCCGGGGCCAACGTCCTGACTTTC. Translating gives CASSVGGSGANVLTF.

The rearrangement joins TRBV19 to TRBJ2-1; D is ambiguous. This CDR3 spans 14 amino acids. Trimming stripped 4 bases from V and 5 bases from J, with 12 bases between. Per germline, CDR1 LNHDA and CDR2 SQIVND (reference sequence). CDR3: CASSKPRPNNEQFF. The DNA of the CDR3 is TGTGCCAGTAGTAAGCCTCGGCCCAACAATGAGCAGTTCTTC.

The chain employs TRBV5-6 and TRBJ1-3; D unclear. CDR3 size: 15 residues. CDR1 and CDR2 (germline): SGHDT, YYEEEE. Trimming took 0 bases from V and 0 from J, leaving 7 bases between them. CDR3 protein: CASSLGPYSGNTIYF. The CDR3 region has the DNA TGTGCCAGCAGCTTGGGGCCCTACTCTGGAAACACCATATATTTT.

J is TRBJ2-7 and V is TRBV7-2, with 8 positions matching TRBD1. Looked up from germline, CDR1 is SGHTA and CDR2 is FQGNSA. CDR3 length equals 15 residues. V gave up 5 bases and J gave up 3 bases; unmatched junction bases: 9. The CDR3 reads CASSPGQGYLYEQYF. DNA of the CDR3: TGTGCCAGCAGCCCAGGACAGGGTTACCTCTACGAGCAGTACTTC.

V is TRBV4-3 and J is TRBJ2-5, with 11 bases that match TRBD2. The trim removed 4 bases at V and 4 bases at J, leaving 8 bases unmatched. Germline CDR1 LGHNA, CDR2 YSLEER. The CDR3 is 16 amino acids. Written as DNA, the CDR3 is TGCGCCAGCAGCCGACGACTAGCGGGACGCGTAGAGACCCAGTACTTC. This gives the protein CASSRRLAGRVETQYF.

Worth noting for this clone: One end of the junction varies from germline; a read error may be responsible. This chain links TRBV2 with TRBJ2-3; 7 bases align to TRBD1. This CDR3 region has 12 residues. Germline V gene lookup returns CDR1 SNHLY and CDR2 FYNNEI. CDR3 bases: TGTGCCAGCAGTTATTTTAAGCAGGGGGAAAATTTT. It specifies CASSYFKQGENF.